The entry below gives a single T cell receptor beta chain sequence along with its context. This entry belongs to a study of T cell changes during pregnancy in multiple sclerosis. V lost 0 bases and J lost 5, with 2 bases in between. Germline V gives CDR1 SGHKS, CDR2 YYEKEE (reference sequence). The CDR3 loop spans 11 amino acids. The protocol was immunoSEQ multiplex PCR, while the TCRdb copy is restricted to in-frame clones and leaves out a portion. The data contain 79,000 or so clones, approximately 94% of them singletons. The material sequenced was CD4+ T cells from peripheral blood mononuclear cells, taken before pregnancy. The origin of this receptor is a female donor with multiple sclerosis, enrolled in a pregnancy study. The chain recombines TRBV5-5 with TRBJ2-5; no clear D gene. CDR3 nucleotides: TGTGCCAGCAGCTTGGCGGAGACCCAGTACTTC. Residues: CASSLAETQYF.